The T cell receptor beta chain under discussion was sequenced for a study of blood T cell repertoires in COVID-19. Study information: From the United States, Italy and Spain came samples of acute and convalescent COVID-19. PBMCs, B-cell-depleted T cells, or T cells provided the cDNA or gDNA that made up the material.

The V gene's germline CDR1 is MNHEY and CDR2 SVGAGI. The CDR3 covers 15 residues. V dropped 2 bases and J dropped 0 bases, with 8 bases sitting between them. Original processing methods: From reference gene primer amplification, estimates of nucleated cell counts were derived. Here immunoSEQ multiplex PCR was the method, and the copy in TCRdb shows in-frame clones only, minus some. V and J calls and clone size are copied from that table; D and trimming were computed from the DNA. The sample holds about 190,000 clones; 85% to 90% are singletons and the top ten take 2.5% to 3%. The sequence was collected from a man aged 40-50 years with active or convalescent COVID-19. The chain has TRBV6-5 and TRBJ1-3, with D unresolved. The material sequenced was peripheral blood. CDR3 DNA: TGTGCCAGCAGTTACGCCCATAGCTCTGGAAACACCATATATTTT. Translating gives CASSYAHSSGNTIYF.